These 12 T cell receptor beta chains were sequenced from one sample in a study of T cell repertoires in cytomegalovirus infection. TCRdb fed the reads into MiXCR, producing one record per CDR3 protein. The top ten clones hold approximately 24% of a sample with approximately 500,000 distinct CDR3 sequences, 16% of them seen once. Sequencing was carried out using CD8+ T cells from PBMCs. These receptors were taken from a human donor in good health (CMV status not recorded). Some clones in this sample may be carry-over from other donors' samples.

The chain couples TRBV6-1 to TRBJ2-1; 7 positions agree with TRBD1. The CDR3 is 17 amino acids. CDR1 and CDR2 (germline): MNHNS, SASEGT. V shed 6 bases and J 12 bases; nucleotides not matched to a gene: 23. CDR3 sequence: CASRPLVRQGRGEGQFF. The CDR3 DNA is TGTGCCAGCAGGCCTCTAGTCCGACAGGGAAGGGGTGAGGGGCAGTTCTTC.

This clonotype was counted at least ten times. The chain links TRBV7-9 to TRBJ2-5; TRBD1 or TRBD2 may be the D gene (6 bases each). CDR1 is SEHNR, CDR2 FQNEAQ, per germline (reference sequence). This CDR3 contains 13 residues. V lost 5 bases and J lost 5, with 12 bases in between. The CDR3 region is CASSPGGRETQYF. The CDR3 DNA follows: TGTGCCAGCAGCCCCGGGGGCCGGGAGACCCAGTACTTC. Looking up the rest from reference TRBV7-9 and TRBJ2-5 gives the full variable domain: DTGVSQNPRHKITKRGQNVTFRCDPISEHNRLYWYRQTLGQGPEFLTYFQNEAQLEKSRLLSDRFSAERPKGSFSTLEIQRTEQGDSAMYLCASSPGGRETQYFGPGTRLLVL.

Remarks on this clonotype: The junction departs from the called germline gene at one end, perhaps through a read error. DNA of the CDR3: TGTGCCATCAGCTCGGCGGGAGGGGGTAACACAGATTCGCAGTATTTT. Amino acids: CAISSAGGGNTDSQYF. The V and J genes are TRBV10-3 and TRBJ2-3, with 9 bases fitting TRBD2. The CDR3 has 16 amino acids. CDR1 is ENHRY, CDR2 SYGVKD, per germline.

This rearrangement joins TRBV27 to TRBJ2-2; a weak D match, TRBD1 (6 bases). V was cut by 5 bases and J by 3 bases, with 13 bases left in between. The germline V gene has CDR1 MNHEY and CDR2 SMNVEV (reference sequence). CDR3 length: 15 residues. The CDR3 coding sequence is TGTGCCAGCAGTACGCTTCAGGGGCACACCGGGGAGCTGTTTTTT. As protein: CASSTLQGHTGELFF.

The sample holds many counts of this clonotype. This chain connects TRBV6-5 to TRBJ2-1; maybe TRBD1 (6 bases). The CDR3 is 15 residues long. The V gene's germline CDR1 is MNHEY and CDR2 SVGAGI. Deletions cut 2 bases from V and 8 bases from J, with 16 bases between. The CDR3, as DNA: TGTGCCAGCAGTTACGGGGGCCGTGGGGGCGATGAGCAGTTCTTC. It yields the protein CASSYGGRGGDEQFF.

This clonotype was recorded a few times. The rearrangement links TRBV16 to TRBJ1-2; 9 bases are a match to TRBD1. The V gene's germline CDR1 is KGHSY and CDR2 FQNENV. CDR3 length equals 14 residues. V gave up 5 bases and J gave up 6 bases; unmatched junction bases: 7. CDR3 coding DNA: TGTGCCAGCAGCGCCCGGACAGGGGTTGATGGCTACACCTTC. Translating it yields CASSARTGVDGYTF.

The chain recombines TRBV2 with TRBJ2-2; D remains unclear. Germline V gene lookup returns CDR1 SNHLY and CDR2 FYNNEI. The CDR3 extends over 12 amino acids. V dropped 4 bases and J dropped 7 bases, with 7 bases sitting between them. CDR3 bases: TGTGCCAGCAGTGTCTTTTACGGGGAGCTGTTTTTT. Encoded protein: CASSVFYGELFF.

For this clonotype: Being one base from a much bigger clone, this may be a read error. This chain joins TRBV7-8 and TRBJ2-1; 8 bases fit TRBD2. The CDR3 loop spans 16 amino acids. Germline V gene data show CDR1 as SGHVS and CDR2 as FQNEAQ. The CDR3 sequence is CDSSSRGGPPYNEQFF. The CDR3 DNA reads TGTGACAGCAGCTCCCGGGGGGGCCCTCCCTACAATGAGCAGTTCTTC.

This clonotype turned up a few times. V is TRBV7-9 and J is TRBJ1-2, with D perhaps TRBD1 (5 bases). The ends were cut back, 1 base at V and 4 bases at J, with 10 bases in the middle. Germline V lookup: CDR1 SEHNR, CDR2 FQNEAQ (reference sequence). CDR3 size: 14 residues. DNA of the CDR3: TGTGCCAGCAGCTTAGGTCGGGGCGTCTATGGCTACACCTTC. The encoded protein is CASSLGRGVYGYTF.

This CDR3 is CASSQGGSGYTF. CDR3 DNA sequence: TGCGCCAGCAGCCAGGGAGGGAGTGGCTACACCTTC. The chain has TRBV4-1 and TRBJ1-2; D not certain. Trimming removed 3 bases from V and 7 bases from J, with 9 bases in between. The CDR3 sequence is 12 residues long. Germline CDR1 is MGHRA and CDR2 is YSYEKL.

In its sample, this clonotype was seen many times. The chain recombines TRBV12-5 with TRBJ2-5; tentatively, D is TRBD2 (5 bases). The V and J ends lost 0 bases and 4 bases respectively, with 12 bases between them. The CDR3 loop spans 15 amino acids. CDR1 and CDR2 (germline): LGHNT, FRNRAP. DNA of the CDR3: TGTGCTAGTGGTTTGGTACCGGCGGGCGGAGAGACCCAGTACTTC. It yields the protein CASGLVPAGGETQYF.

This clonotype was seen ten or more times. This chain links TRBV10-3 with TRBJ1-1; D gene unclear. The CDR3 totals 14 residues. Trimming removed 4 bases from V and 4 bases from J, with 13 bases in between. Germline V CDR1 and CDR2: ENHRY, SYGVKD. CDR3 nucleotides: TGTGCCATCAGTGGTGGAGACTCGGCCACTGAAGCTTTCTTT. Protein: CAISGGDSATEAFF.